Shown below are 8 T cell receptor beta chains from a single sample sequenced in a study of blood T cell repertoires in COVID-19. Only in-frame clones appear in the TCRdb table, and some are missing; sequencing was by immunoSEQ multiplex PCR. Of around 300,000 clones listed, around 89% are singletons. The sequencing sample was made of PBMCs or T cells enriched from blood (not recorded which). All receptors derive from a woman between 18 and 29 years old who had recovered from COVID-19.

The chain combines TRBV5-4 with TRBJ2-3, with a tentative D call TRBD1 (5 bases). There are 17 residues in the CDR3. CDR1 and CDR2 from the germline V gene are SGHNT and YYREEE (reference sequence). V was clipped by 0 bases and J by 0 bases, with 14 bases between them. The CDR3, as DNA: TGTGCCAGCAGCTTGGGGTCCAGCAGGGCTAGCACAGATACGCAGTATTTT. It yields the protein CASSLGSSRASTDTQYF.

The V gene is TRBV24-1, the J gene TRBJ1-4, with D uncertain. The ends were cut back, 0 bases at V and 7 bases at J, with 11 bases in the middle. Germline V CDR1 and CDR2: KGHDR, SFDVKD. This CDR3 contains 15 residues. The CDR3 DNA sequence: TGTGCCACCAGTGATTTGAGCAGCGGAAGTGAAAAACTGTTTTTT. Its translation is CATSDLSSGSEKLFF.

The genes are TRBV2 and TRBJ2-2; 8 positions match TRBD1. The CDR3 has 14 residues. Germline CDR1 is SNHLY and CDR2 is FYNNEI. V was pared by 6 bases and J by 4 bases, with 4 bases of the junction left unmatched. The CDR3 loop reads CASRRTGTTGELFF. The DNA for the CDR3 is TGTGCCAGCAGGAGGACAGGGACCACCGGGGAGCTGTTTTTT.

The rearrangement uses TRBV5-4 and TRBJ1-5; no reliable D call. The germline V gene encodes CDR1 SGHNT and CDR2 YYREEE (reference sequence). V was cut by 0 bases and J by 7 bases, with 11 bases left in between. The CDR3 contains 14 residues. CDR3 bases: TGTGCCAGCAGCTTGGCCGGGCCGGGGCAGCCCCAGCATTTT. Protein: CASSLAGPGQPQHF.

The chain links TRBV13 to TRBJ1-5, with D hard to call. Germline CDR1 PRHDT, CDR2 FYEKMQ (reference sequence). This CDR3 comprises 14 residues. The ends were cut back, 0 bases at V and 6 bases at J, with 9 bases in the middle. CDR3 amino acids: CASSLGHGCQPQHF. In DNA form, the CDR3 reads TGTGCCAGCAGCTTAGGCCACGGTTGTCAGCCCCAGCATTTT. The complete variable domain, with remaining parts taken from reference TRBV13 and TRBJ1-5, reads AAGVIQSPRHLIKEKRETATLKCYPIPRHDTVYWYQQGPGQDPQFLISFYEKMQSDKGSIPDRFSAQQFSDYHSELNMSSLELGDSALYFCASSLGHGCQPQHFGDGTRLSIL.

The gene calls are TRBV4-2 and TRBJ1-2, with 7 bases that match TRBD1. Germline V lookup: CDR1 LGHNA, CDR2 YNFKEQ. V shed 0 bases, J shed 3 bases, and the junction held 7 bases outside the gene matches. This CDR3 comprises 16 residues. The CDR3 DNA sequence: TGTGCCAGCAGCCAAGATGCAGGGGGATTATACTATGGCTACACCTTC. Protein product: CASSQDAGGLYYGYTF.

This clone was found once. The rearrangement links TRBV10-3 to TRBJ2-7, with D maybe TRBD1 (6 bases). CDR3 length: 14 residues. The V end was cut by 10 bases, the J end by 0 bases, with 16 bases between. Germline CDR1 and CDR2: ENHRY and SYGVKD. The CDR3 coding sequence is TGTGCCACCGCGGACAGTAAAAGCTCCTACGAGCAGTACTTC. Protein sequence: CATADSKSSYEQYF.

This chain connects TRBV13 to TRBJ2-2; D remains unclear. The CDR3 has 11 amino acids. Per the germline V gene, CDR1 is PRHDT and CDR2 is FYEKMQ (reference sequence). The ends were cut back, 1 base at V and 8 bases at J, with 2 bases in the middle. The CDR3 reads CASSLVGELFF. The CDR3 DNA reads TGTGCCAGCAGCTTAGTAGGGGAGCTGTTTTTT.